The rows below give T cell receptor beta chains drawn from one sample of a study of blood T cells in healthy people across ages. TCRdb re-derived calls from the 5' RACE reads in MiXCR, one entry per CDR3 protein. The data contain some 700,000 distinct CDR3 sequences, 22% of them singletons. The sequenced sample consisted of blood. These receptors were obtained from a man aged 70 or older in good health. Both conserved end residues are part of each CDR3. Fields, in order: V gene, J gene, D gene, clone size, CDR3 length, CDR3 DNA, CDR3 protein. D genes are given only for firm matches. Size is stated for part of the rows, as once, few or many counts, or as a class when the clone is expanded.

>TRBV28|TRBJ2-7|-|-|13
TGTGCCAGCAGTTTCGGGTTGCCCTACGAGCAGTACTTC
CASSFGLPYEQYF
>TRBV30|TRBJ2-1|-|many|15
TGTGCCTGGAGTAGGATAGGTACGGGTGGGAATGAGCAGTTCTTC
CAWSRIGTGGNEQFF
>TRBV9|TRBJ2-1|TRBD1|-|16
TGTGCCAGCAGCGTCGGTACCGGGACAGGGGGCGATGAGCAGTTCTTC
CASSVGTGTGGDEQFF
>TRBV20-1|TRBJ1-2|-|-|14
TGCAGTGCGTTGACGGGGACTCCTAACTATGGCTACACCTTC
CSALTGTPNYGYTF
>TRBV9|TRBJ2-3|TRBD2|-|14
TGTGCCAGCAGCACCGGGACTATCACAGATACGCAGTATTTT
CASSTGTITDTQYF
>TRBV12-3/TRBV12-4|TRBJ1-2|-|few|14
TGTGCCAGCAGTTTCAGTGGGGTAGGGTATGGCTACACCTTC
CASSFSGVGYGYTF
>TRBV7-2|TRBJ2-4|TRBD1|-|17
TGTGCCAGCAGCGCAACACAGGGGCCGTTAGCCAAAAACATTCAGTACTTC
CASSATQGPLAKNIQYF
>TRBV4-3|TRBJ2-3|-|few|13
TGCGCCAGCAGCCAAGGGACCCAAGATACGCAGTATTTT
CASSQGTQDTQYF
>TRBV19|TRBJ2-1|-|few|13
TGTGCCAGTAGTATCGGGTTGGGAATTGAGCAGTTCTTC
CASSIGLGIEQFF
>TRBV29-1|TRBJ1-2|-|few|11
TGCAGCGTTCGTCCCAACTATGGCTACACCTTC
CSVRPNYGYTF
>TRBV29-1|TRBJ1-1|TRBD1|few|13
TGCAGCGCTACCCGGACAGGGAGAACCGAAGCTTTCTTT
CSATRTGRTEAFF
>TRBV6-2/TRBV6-3|TRBJ1-1|-|-|15
TGTGCCAGCAGTTCGCGGGCCAGGGTGGCCACTGAAGCTTTCTTT
CASSSRARVATEAFF
>TRBV3-1|TRBJ1-6|-|-|12
TGTGCCAGCAGCCATCTGGGGTCACCCCTCCACTTT
CASSHLGSPLHF
>TRBV6-5|TRBJ2-3|-|few|15
TGTGCCAGCAAAGTCAGGCTCCAGGGCACAGATACGCAGTATTTT
CASKVRLQGTDTQYF
>TRBV20-1|TRBJ1-4|-|-|14
TGCAGTGCCTCTGCGGGCACAACTAATGAAAAACTGTTTTTT
CSASAGTTNEKLFF
>TRBV19|TRBJ2-3|-|-|15
TGTGCCAGTACCCATCCTGGGTCCCTCACAGATACGCAGTATTTT
CASTHPGSLTDTQYF
>TRBV7-2|TRBJ2-2|-|few|14
TGTGCCAGCAGCGCCTCGACTAGGACCGGGGAGCTGTTTTTT
CASSASTRTGELFF
>TRBV7-9|TRBJ2-3|-|-|15
TGTGCCAGCAGCTTAGTTTCTAGCTTTACAGATACGCAGTATTTT
CASSLVSSFTDTQYF
>TRBV7-9|TRBJ2-1|-|-|17
TGTGCCAGCAGCTTAGGGGGGACCTTTCAGAGAGTAAGTGAGCAGTTCTTC
CASSLGGTFQRVSEQFF
>TRBV20-1|TRBJ2-1|-|few|12
TGCAGTGCTTGGCAGGGAGGCCATGAGCAGTTCTTC
CSAWQGGHEQFF
>TRBV24-1|TRBJ2-5|-|few|11
TGTGCCACCAGTGATTTGGGGACCCAGTACTTC
CATSDLGTQYF
>TRBV10-3|TRBJ1-5|-|-|15
TGTGCCATCAGCGGTCGGGAAGATAGCAATCAGCCCCAGCATTTT
CAISGREDSNQPQHF
>TRBV16|TRBJ2-7|-|few|16
TGTGCCAGCAGCCAATCGGTAAGCACAAGCTCCTACGAGCAGTACTTC
CASSQSVSTSSYEQYF
>TRBV9|TRBJ2-2|-|-|15
TGTGCCAGCAGCGTAGGGCAGGGATTTCCCGGGGAGCTGTTTTTT
CASSVGQGFPGELFF
>TRBV3-1|TRBJ1-2|-|-|15
TGTGCCAGCAGCCAAGCAACAGACCATAACTATGGCTACACCTTC
CASSQATDHNYGYTF
>TRBV20-1|TRBJ2-7|-|-|14
TGCAGTGCTCCGAAAGAAACGGTTCCCTACGAGCAGTACTTC
CSAPKETVPYEQYF
>TRBV6-2/TRBV6-3|TRBJ2-1|TRBD2|few|17
TGTGCCAGCAGTCCCCGACTAGCGGGGGAATCCTACAATGAGCAGTTCTTC
CASSPRLAGESYNEQFF
>TRBV30|TRBJ1-3|-|-|18
TGTGCCTGGAGTGTACTGAGTGGTTCGACAGGCGGAGGAAACACCATATATTTT
CAWSVLSGSTGGGNTIYF
>TRBV18|TRBJ2-3|-|-|15
TGTGCCAGCTCACCACGACAGCCCTACATGGATACGCAGTATTTT
CASSPRQPYMDTQYF
>TRBV29-1|TRBJ2-3|-|few|13
TGCAGCGTTGCAGACAGGCGCACAGATACGCAGTATTTT
CSVADRRTDTQYF
>TRBV5-6|TRBJ2-3|-|few|14
TGTGCCAGCAGCTTGGTCCAGGCCCGGGATACGCAGTATTTT
CASSLVQARDTQYF